This is a list of T cell receptor beta chains from one sample in a study of blood T cell repertoires in COVID-19. Here immunoSEQ multiplex PCR was the method, and the copy in TCRdb shows in-frame clones only, minus some. Counted here are over 250,000 clones, approximately 89% occurring once; the ten biggest clones make up roughly 10%. The sequenced material came from peripheral blood. The source of these receptors is a woman in her 70s with COVID-19, enrolled during active disease. The CDR3 runs from the conserved cysteine through the conserved F or W. A D gene is named only where the DNA matches it firmly. Only part of the rows carry a size: once, few, many, or a class if the clone is expanded.

>TRBJ2-7|TRBD2|.|TRBV7-2
TGTGCCAGCAGCTTAAAAGCGGGAGGGCCAAACGAGCAGTACTTC
CASSLKAGGPNEQYF
>TRBJ1-2|.|.|TRBV5-4
TGTGCCAGCAGCTCCCCGCCGGGGGACGTCTATGGCTACACCTTC
CASSSPPGDVYGYTF
>TRBJ2-1|.|.|TRBV6-1
TGTGCCAGCAGTGAAGCCAGCGGTGTGCGCAATGAGCAGTTCTTC
CASSEASGVRNEQFF
>TRBJ1-1|TRBD1|.|TRBV5-1
TGCGCCACCCGGTTGGACAGGGGAAGTGAAGCTTTCTTT
CATRLDRGSEAFF
>TRBJ2-7|TRBD2|.|TRBV6-4
TGTGCCAGCAGTGTGGCGGGAGGGCCCACCTACGAGCAGTACTTC
CASSVAGGPTYEQYF
>TRBJ1-2|TRBD1|.|TRBV5-5
TGTGCCAGCAGCTTGGGGGGGGACAGAGAGACCTTC
CASSLGGDRETF
>TRBJ2-7|TRBD1|.|TRBV9
TGTGCCAGCAGCTTCCGGGACAGGTCCTACGAGCAGTACTTC
CASSFRDRSYEQYF
>TRBJ1-1|.|.|TRBV29-1
TGCAGCGTCGCCTTCAGGGAGGGGGACACTGAAGCTTTCTTT
CSVAFREGDTEAFF
>TRBJ1-2|TRBD1|.|TRBV2
TGTGCCAGCTCGAGACAGGGGGACTATGGCTACACCTTC
CASSRQGDYGYTF
>TRBJ1-2|TRBD1|.|TRBV24-1
TGTGCCACCAGTGAAGGACAGGGGGCAGCTGATGGCTACACCTTC
CATSEGQGAADGYTF
>TRBJ1-2|.|few|TRBV30
TGTGCCTGGAGCGACAGATACTATGGCTACACCTTC
CAWSDRYYGYTF
>TRBJ1-6|TRBD1|.|TRBV28
TGTGCCAGCAGTTTTCAGGACAGGGATTCACCCCTCCACTTT
CASSFQDRDSPLHF
>TRBJ2-6|.|.|TRBV19
TGTGCCAGTAGTAGGCCCGCTGGGGCCAACGTCCTGACTTTC
CASSRPAGANVLTF
>TRBJ1-6|.|.|TRBV6-1
TGTGCCAGCAGTGAATTTTCCGGGGGAAATTCACCCCTCCACTTT
CASSEFSGGNSPLHF
>TRBJ1-6|TRBD1|.|TRBV5-4
TGTGCCAGCAGCTTGACAGGGGCAAATTCACCCCTCCACTTT
CASSLTGANSPLHF
>TRBJ1-6|.|.|TRBV6-5
TGTGCCAGCAGTTACCCCGATTCACCCCTCCACTTT
CASSYPDSPLHF
>TRBJ1-1|.|once|TRBV21-1
TGTGCCAGCAGCCCCCGGACAGGGGGCGGGTGTTTGGTGAACACTGAAGCTTTCTTT
CASSPRTGGGCLVNTEAFF
>TRBJ2-7|.|once|TRBV28
TGTGCCAGCAGGACTGTGTTCTCCTACGAGCAGTACTTC
CASRTVFSYEQYF
>TRBJ1-2|.|once|TRBV28
TGTGCCAGCAGTTTGGGCCCAGCTAACTATGGCTACACCTTC
CASSLGPANYGYTF
>TRBJ2-5|.|.|TRBV13
TGTGCCAGCAGCTCCACCGGAGGGTGGTTAGAAGAGACCCAGTACTTC
CASSSTGGWLEETQYF
>TRBJ2-2|TRBD2|.|TRBV29-1
TGCAGCGGTTTAGCGGGAGGGCCGGGCGGGGAGCTGTTTTTT
CSGLAGGPGGELFF
>TRBJ2-4|.|.|TRBV6-1
TGTGCCAGCAGTGAAGCGACAGAGAGAAGGATGTTCTTC
CASSEATERRMFF
>TRBJ1-2|TRBD1|.|TRBV30
TGTGCCTGGGGGACAGGGGTTAACTATGGCTACACCTTC
CAWGTGVNYGYTF
>TRBJ2-7|.|.|TRBV7-9
TGTGCCAGCAGCAAAAATAGCGGACTTGGCTCCTACGAGCAGTACTTC
CASSKNSGLGSYEQYF
>TRBJ1-4|TRBD1|.|TRBV7-2
TGTGCCAGCAGCTTAGATAGGGGGCAGGAAAAACTGTTTTTT
CASSLDRGQEKLFF
>TRBJ2-3|TRBD1|.|TRBV11-3
TGTGCCAGCAGCTTAGGAACAGGGGGCTGGAGCACAGATACGCAGTATTTT
CASSLGTGGWSTDTQYF
>TRBJ2-2|TRBD1|few|TRBV24-1
TGTGCCACCAGTGAATATCGACAGGGGGTGAAGACCGGGGAGCTGTTTTTT
CATSEYRQGVKTGELFF